This T cell receptor (beta chain) was retrieved from a study of control samples from healthy donors and cancer patients. Using immunoSEQ multiplex PCR, the repertoire was profiled, and TCRdb retains in-frame clones only, with some absent. The profile shows 390,000 or so clones, around 90% of them singletons. CDR3 length: 17 amino acids. Germline V gene data show CDR1 as LNHDA and CDR2 as SQIVND (reference sequence). Trimming took 3 bases from V and 8 from J, leaving 23 bases between them. This chain uses TRBV19 with TRBJ2-1; a weak D match, TRBD2 (6 bases). The sequence was collected from a man between 35 and 55 years old with head and neck cancer. The specimen sequenced was PBMCs. The CDR3 reads CASSIKDGGLNYYEQFF. CDR3 sequence (DNA): TGTGCCAGTAGTATTAAAGACGGGGGACTTAATTATTATGAGCAGTTCTTC.